Sample share makes the clone carrying this T cell receptor beta chain medium-sized (0.01 to 0.1%). What it recognizes is unknown. The sorting of naive CD8 T cells used the CD8+CD4-CCR7+CD45RA+ phenotype. The authors built bulk TCR libraries by previously described methods with listed TCR primers. MiXCR, applied by TCRdb to the PCR reads, yields one record per CDR3 protein. Of thousands of distinct CDR3 sequences listed, roughly 15% are singletons. This entry comes from a study of molecular identifiers for immune sequencing clone quantification. Study-wide points: Beyond 20 RNA copies, clones held over 99% of effector molecules, compared with under 1% in naive cells. Highly expanded clone sizes could end up underestimated if a barcode were shared by identical TCR molecules.

The specimen was naive CD8+ T cells from blood, with Jurkat cell RNA spiked in. Subset of the sample: FACS-sorted CD8+CD4-CCR7+CD45RA+ naive T cells. This TCR was recovered from a human donor in good health. Some libraries in this study had Jurkat cell RNA spiked in.

This chain's CDR3 is CASSQDLGVNEQFF. The CDR3 DNA sequence: TGCGCCAGCAGCCAAGATTTAGGGGTCAATGAGCAGTTCTTC. The chain uses TRBV4-3 and TRBJ2-1; D possibly corresponds to TRBD1 (5 bases). Germline V gives CDR1 LGHNA, CDR2 YSLEER. V gave up 0 bases and J gave up 6 bases, with 9 bases separating them. This CDR3 contains 14 residues.